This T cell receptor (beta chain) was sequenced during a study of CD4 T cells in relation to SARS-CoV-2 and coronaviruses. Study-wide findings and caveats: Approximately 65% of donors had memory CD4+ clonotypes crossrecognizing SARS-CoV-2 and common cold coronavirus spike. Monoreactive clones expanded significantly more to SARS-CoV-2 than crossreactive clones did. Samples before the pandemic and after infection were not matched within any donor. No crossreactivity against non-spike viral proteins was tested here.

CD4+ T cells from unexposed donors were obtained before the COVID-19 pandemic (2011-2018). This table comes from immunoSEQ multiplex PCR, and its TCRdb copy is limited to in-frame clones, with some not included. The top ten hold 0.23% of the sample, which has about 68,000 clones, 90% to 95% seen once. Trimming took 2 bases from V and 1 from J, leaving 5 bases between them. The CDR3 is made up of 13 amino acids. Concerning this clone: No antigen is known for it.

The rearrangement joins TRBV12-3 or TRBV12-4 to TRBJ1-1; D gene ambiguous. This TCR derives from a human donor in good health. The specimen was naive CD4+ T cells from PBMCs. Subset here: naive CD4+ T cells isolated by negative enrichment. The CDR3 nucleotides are TGTGCCAGCAGTTTAAAGGGGAACACTGAAGCTTTCTTT. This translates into CASSLKGNTEAFF.